A single sample gave rise to the 14 T cell receptor beta chains below, sequenced in a study of CD8 T cells in ankylosing spondylitis (dated by TCRdb to about 2017). The library was produced with 5' RACE. Sequencer: Illumina HiSeq 2500. Starting from the raw public reads, TCRdb applied fastp trimming at Q25, assembled clones with MiXCR and retained in-frame beta chains. For every CDR3 protein sequence, its rows merge into one entry that carries the most common genes and DNA. The sample has around 300,000 distinct CDR3 sequences on record, about a fifth of them singletons. Jointly, the top ten make up 3.5% of the sample. The sequenced sample was blood, either unsorted or a sorted T cell fraction (not recorded which). The receptor set was obtained from a female donor with ankylosing spondylitis or in good health (not recorded which).

This clonotype turned up a few times. The V gene is TRBV27, the J gene TRBJ2-1; 7 positions match TRBD2. The length of the CDR3 is 17 residues. Germline V gene sequence: CDR1 MNHEY, CDR2 SMNVEV (reference sequence). Unmatched junction bases numbered 13, after V lost 0 bases and J lost 8 bases. The CDR3 sequence: CASSLSIRPGGIHEQFF. The DNA of the CDR3 is TGTGCCAGCAGTTTATCGATCCGTCCGGGAGGCATCCATGAGCAGTTCTTC.

This clonotype has just a few counts. The chain links TRBV9 to TRBJ2-1; TRBD2 matches 7 bases. The CDR3 has 16 residues. V shed 0 bases and J 4 bases; nucleotides not matched to a gene: 7. From germline, CDR1 is SGDLS and CDR2 YYNGEE. Written as DNA, the CDR3 is TGTGCCAGCAGCGTAGAGTGGCGGGAGAAGTACAATGAGCAGTTCTTC. Protein product: CASSVEWREKYNEQFF.

This clonotype appeared a single time. The chain uses TRBV7-6 and TRBJ1-2; no clear D. The V end lost 3 bases, the J end lost 5 bases, and 16 bases lay between the germline ends. The CDR3 contains 15 residues. CDR1 and CDR2 (germline): SGHVS, FNYEAQ. CDR3 sequence (DNA): TGTGCCAGCAGCTTCTTGACGCAGGTTATATATGGCTACACCTTC. Translation gives CASSFLTQVIYGYTF.

The gene calls are TRBV20-1 and TRBJ2-3; D may match TRBD1 or TRBD2 (6 bases each). CDR1 is DFQATT and CDR2 is SNEGSKA in the germline V gene (reference sequence). The V end was cut by 1 base, the J end by 9 bases, with 14 bases between. CDR3 size: 13 residues. The CDR3 here is CSARGHDGGTQYF. CDR3 bases: TGCAGTGCTAGAGGACACGACGGGGGCACGCAGTATTTT.

A few counts support this clonotype. The chain uses TRBV20-1 and TRBJ2-3; 7 nucleotides align to TRBD1. The CDR3 is 14 residues long. The germline V gene has CDR1 DFQATT and CDR2 SNEGSKA (reference sequence). With V trimmed by 2 bases and J by 2 bases, 4 bases remained unmatched. The CDR3 protein is CSARRTGNTDTQYF. For the CDR3, the DNA is TGCAGTGCTAGAAGGACAGGCAACACAGATACGCAGTATTTT.

This clonotype has more than one count but fewer than ten. The V call is TRBV5-6, the J call TRBJ2-7; 9 positions agree with TRBD1. With 4 bases clipped from V and 2 bases from J, the junction kept 4 bases outside the gene matches. The V gene's germline CDR1 is SGHDT and CDR2 YYEEEE. This CDR3 contains 14 residues. The CDR3 sequence is CASSKGQGTYEQYF. CDR3 nucleotide sequence: TGTGCCAGCAGCAAAGGACAGGGGACCTACGAGCAGTACTTC.

The chain is built from TRBV27 and TRBJ2-1; a possible D gene is TRBD1 (6 bases). V was trimmed by 3 bases and J by 3 bases, leaving 12 bases between them. CDR1 and CDR2 from the germline V gene are MNHEY and SMNVEV (reference sequence). The CDR3 is 15 residues long. The CDR3 coding sequence is TGTGCCAGCAGTTTCAACAGGGTGGGCTACAATGAGCAGTTCTTC. It translates to CASSFNRVGYNEQFF.

The gene calls are TRBV24-1 and TRBJ2-3; no clear D. V gave up 10 bases and J gave up 5 bases, with 21 bases separating them. The germline V gene has CDR1 KGHDR and CDR2 SFDVKD. CDR3 length: 15 amino acids. The CDR3 region has the DNA TGTGCCACTTCGAACCGGGCCGGTGGACGAGATACGCAGTATTTT. Residues: CATSNRAGGRDTQYF.

The V gene is TRBV7-3, the J gene TRBJ1-5; D call uncertain. With 5 bases removed from V and 1 base from J, the gap between germline ends came to 15 bases. Germline lookup yields CDR1 SGHTA and CDR2 FQGTGA. This CDR3 has 16 amino acids. CDR3 region: CASSPTLPGSNQPQHF. The CDR3 coding sequence is TGTGCCAGCAGCCCTACCCTCCCGGGGAGCAATCAGCCCCAGCATTTT.

In this sample, this clonotype turned up many times. The chain is built from TRBV15 and TRBJ1-5; possible D gene TRBD1, 5 bases. This CDR3 contains 14 residues. Trimming removed 3 bases from V and 3 bases from J, with 9 bases in between. Germline lookup yields CDR1 LNHNV and CDR2 YYDKDF (reference sequence). CDR3 DNA sequence: TGTGCCACCAGCAGGGGACGGAACAATCAGCCCCAGCATTTT. Its translation is CATSRGRNNQPQHF.

CDR3 sequence: CSAHAPRGLAEAFF. CDR3 bases: TGCAGTGCGCACGCCCCCAGGGGACTAGCTGAAGCTTTCTTT. The chain joins TRBV20-1 to TRBJ1-1; D may be TRBD1 (6 bases). The CDR3 extends over 14 amino acids. Germline CDR1 reads DFQATT; CDR2 reads SNEGSKA (reference sequence). V was trimmed by 6 bases and J by 6 bases, leaving 20 bases between them.

By proportion, this clonotype is medium-sized. This sequence joins TRBV20-1 and TRBJ2-1; D remains ambiguous. Germline V gives CDR1 DFQATT, CDR2 SNEGSKA (reference sequence). Trimming took 2 bases from V and 7 from J, leaving 9 bases between them. This CDR3 has 12 amino acids. CDR3 residues: CSARRQENEQFF. The CDR3 bases are TGCAGTGCTAGAAGGCAGGAGAATGAGCAGTTCTTC.

The V gene is TRBV7-9, the J gene TRBJ2-2; D is unresolved. The CDR3 contains 14 residues. Germline values: CDR1 SEHNR, CDR2 FQNEAQ (reference sequence). Trimming removed 3 bases at V and 3 bases at J, with 8 bases between. In DNA, the CDR3 is TGTGCCAGCAGCTTCCTCGGCTACACCGGGGAGCTGTTTTTT. Translation gives CASSFLGYTGELFF.

V is TRBV7-9 and J is TRBJ2-5, with TRBD1 as a possible D gene (6 bases). Germline assignment: CDR1 SEHNR and CDR2 FQNEAQ (reference sequence). The CDR3 length is 14 residues. Trimming cost V 5 bases and J 7 bases, with 17 bases left between them. The CDR3 sequence: CASSPDEGVWTQYF. In DNA form, the CDR3 reads TGTGCCAGCAGCCCCGACGAGGGGGTGTGGACCCAGTACTTC. The whole variable domain, filled in from reference TRBV7-9 and TRBJ2-5, reads DTGVSQNPRHKITKRGQNVTFRCDPISEHNRLYWYRQTLGQGPEFLTYFQNEAQLEKSRLLSDRFSAERPKGSFSTLEIQRTEQGDSAMYLCASSPDEGVWTQYFGPGTRLLVL.